The sequence of this T cell receptor (beta chain) was determined in a study of metastatic and nonmetastatic thyroid tumors. Study-wide background: The study looked at repertoires side by side in blood and in tumor or nodule tissue from malignant and benign thyroid patients.

In the authors' methods: For papillary thyroid cancer, a distant-metastasis classifier was constructed from CDR3 differences observed across clinicopathological groups. TCRdb reprocessed the PCR reads via MiXCR. The V and J calls reflect TCRdb's pipeline rather than the authors' work. In the table there are around 45,000 clones, roughly 4% of which are singletons. The V gene lost 8 bases and the J gene lost 0 bases, with 14 bases spanning the gap. There are 14 residues in the CDR3. Not a single patient had been given any form of treatment at any point before undergoing thyroid surgery. This clone was recorded at least ten times. The sample contains more than one DNA sequence encoding this CDR3.

The chain uses TRBV12-3 or TRBV12-4 and TRBJ2-7; D call uncertain. The clonotype comes from a female donor with papillary thyroid cancer or a benign thyroid nodule (not recorded which). Some clones in this sample may be carry-over from other donors' samples. Sequences were obtained from blood. The CDR3 protein is CASCPEWSSYEQYF. The CDR3 DNA is TGTGCCAGCTGTCCGGAGTGGAGCTCCTACGAGCAGTACTTC.